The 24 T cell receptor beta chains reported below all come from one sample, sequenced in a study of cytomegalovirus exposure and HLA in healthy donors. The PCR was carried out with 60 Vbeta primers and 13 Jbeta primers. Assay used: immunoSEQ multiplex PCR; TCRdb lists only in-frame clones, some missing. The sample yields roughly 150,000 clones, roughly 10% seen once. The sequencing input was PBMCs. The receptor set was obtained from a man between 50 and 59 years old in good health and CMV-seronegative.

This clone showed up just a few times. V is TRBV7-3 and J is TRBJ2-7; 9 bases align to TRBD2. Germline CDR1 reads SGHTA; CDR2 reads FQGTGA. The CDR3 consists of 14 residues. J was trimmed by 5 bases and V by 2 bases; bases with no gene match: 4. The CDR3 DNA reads TGTGCCAGCAGCTTAGGCGGGGGGGTCAACGAGCAGTACTTC. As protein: CASSLGGGVNEQYF.

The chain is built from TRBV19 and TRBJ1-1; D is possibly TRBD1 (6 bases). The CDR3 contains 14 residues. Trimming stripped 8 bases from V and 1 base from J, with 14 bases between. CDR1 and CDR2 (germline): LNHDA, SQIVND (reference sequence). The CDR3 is CASGGAVRNTEAFF. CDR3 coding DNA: TGTGCCAGTGGGGGGGCAGTGAGGAACACTGAAGCTTTCTTT.

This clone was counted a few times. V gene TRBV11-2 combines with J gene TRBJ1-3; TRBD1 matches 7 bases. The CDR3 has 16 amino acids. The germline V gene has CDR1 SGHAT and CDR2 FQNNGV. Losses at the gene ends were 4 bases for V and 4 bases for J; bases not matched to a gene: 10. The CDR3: CASSSFLGQVGNTIYF. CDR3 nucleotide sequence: TGTGCCAGCAGCTCCTTCTTAGGACAGGTCGGAAACACCATATATTTT.

The chain's CDR3 is CASSVDPGSSTEAFF. The DNA for the CDR3 is TGTGCCAGCAGCGTAGATCCAGGGTCGAGCACTGAAGCTTTCTTT. The V and J genes are TRBV9 and TRBJ1-1, with D perhaps TRBD1 (5 bases). This CDR3 contains 15 residues. Germline V gives CDR1 SGDLS, CDR2 YYNGEE. V gave up 0 bases and J gave up 4 bases, with 13 bases separating them.

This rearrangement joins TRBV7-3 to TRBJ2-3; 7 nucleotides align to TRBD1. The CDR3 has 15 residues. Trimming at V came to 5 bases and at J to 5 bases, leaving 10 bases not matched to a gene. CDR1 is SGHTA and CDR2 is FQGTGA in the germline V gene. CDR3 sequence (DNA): TGTGCCAGCAGCCCCACCGGGACAGTAGTAGATACGCAGTATTTT. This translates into CASSPTGTVVDTQYF.

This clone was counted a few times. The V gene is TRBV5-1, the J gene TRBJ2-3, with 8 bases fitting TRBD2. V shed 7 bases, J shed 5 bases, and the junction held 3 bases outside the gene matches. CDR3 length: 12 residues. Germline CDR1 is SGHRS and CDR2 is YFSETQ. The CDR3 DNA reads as TGCGCCAGCTTTCGGGAGGGAGATACGCAGTATTTT. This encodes CASFREGDTQYF.

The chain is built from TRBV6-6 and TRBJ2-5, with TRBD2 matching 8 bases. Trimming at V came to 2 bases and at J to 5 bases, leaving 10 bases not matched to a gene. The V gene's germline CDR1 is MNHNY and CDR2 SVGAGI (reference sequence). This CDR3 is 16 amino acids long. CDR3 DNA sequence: TGTGCCAGCAGTTACGGCCAGCGGGAGAACGGGGAGACCCAGTACTTC. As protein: CASSYGQRENGETQYF.

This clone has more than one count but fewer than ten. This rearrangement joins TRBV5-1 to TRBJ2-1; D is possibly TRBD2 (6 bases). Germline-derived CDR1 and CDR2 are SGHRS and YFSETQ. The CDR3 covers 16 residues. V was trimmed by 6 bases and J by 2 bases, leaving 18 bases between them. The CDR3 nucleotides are TGCGCCAGCAACCTCTTTAGCGGAACAACCTACAATGAGCAGTTCTTC. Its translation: CASNLFSGTTYNEQFF.

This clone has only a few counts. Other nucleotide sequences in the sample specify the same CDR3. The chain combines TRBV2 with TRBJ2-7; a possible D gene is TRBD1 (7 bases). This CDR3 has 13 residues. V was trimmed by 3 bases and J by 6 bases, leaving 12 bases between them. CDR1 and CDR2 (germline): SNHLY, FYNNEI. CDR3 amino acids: CASSEEGAGEQYF. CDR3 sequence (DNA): TGTGCCAGCAGTGAGGAGGGGGCGGGCGAGCAGTACTTC. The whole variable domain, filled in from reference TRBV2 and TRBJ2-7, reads EPEVTQTPSHQVTQMGQEVILRCVPISNHLYFYWYRQILGQKVEFLVSFYNNEISEKSEIFDDQFSVERPDGSNFTLKIRSTKLEDSAMYFCASSEEGAGEQYFGPGTRLTVT.

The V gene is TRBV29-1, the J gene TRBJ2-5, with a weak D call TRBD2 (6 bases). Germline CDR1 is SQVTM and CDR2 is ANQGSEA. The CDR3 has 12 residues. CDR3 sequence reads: CAGEAGQETQYF. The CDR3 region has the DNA TGCGCCGGGGAGGCAGGGCAAGAGACCCAGTACTTC.

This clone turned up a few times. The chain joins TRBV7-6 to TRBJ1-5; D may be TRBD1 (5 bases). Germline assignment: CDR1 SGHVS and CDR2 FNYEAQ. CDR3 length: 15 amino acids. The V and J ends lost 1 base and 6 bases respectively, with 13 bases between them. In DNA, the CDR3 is TGTGCCAGCAGCTTAGGATCAGGGTCGGTTCAGCCCCAGCATTTT. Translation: CASSLGSGSVQPQHF.

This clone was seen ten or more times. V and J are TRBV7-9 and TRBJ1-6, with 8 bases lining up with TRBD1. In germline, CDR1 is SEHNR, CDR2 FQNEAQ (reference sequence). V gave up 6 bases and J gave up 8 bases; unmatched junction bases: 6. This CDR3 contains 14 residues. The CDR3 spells CASSTTGEDSPLHF. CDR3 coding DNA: TGTGCCAGCAGTACGACAGGGGAAGATTCACCCCTCCACTTT.

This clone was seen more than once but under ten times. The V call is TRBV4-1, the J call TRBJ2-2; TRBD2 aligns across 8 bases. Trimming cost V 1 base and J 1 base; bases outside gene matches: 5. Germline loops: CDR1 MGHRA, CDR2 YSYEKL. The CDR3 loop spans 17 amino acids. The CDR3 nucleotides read TGCGCCAGCAGCCAAGTCTTAGCGGGGAGGAACACCGGGGAGCTGTTTTTT. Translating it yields CASSQVLAGRNTGELFF.

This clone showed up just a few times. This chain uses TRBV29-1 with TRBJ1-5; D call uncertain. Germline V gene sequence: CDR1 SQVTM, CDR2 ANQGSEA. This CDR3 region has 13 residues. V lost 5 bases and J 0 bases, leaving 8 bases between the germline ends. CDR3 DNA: TGCAGCGTTCAGGATTATAGCAATCAGCCCCAGCATTTT. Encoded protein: CSVQDYSNQPQHF. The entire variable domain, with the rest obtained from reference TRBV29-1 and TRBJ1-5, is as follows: SAVISQKPSRDICQRGTSLTIQCQVDSQVTMMFWYRQQPGQSLTLIATANQGSEATYESGFVIDKFPISRPNLTFSTLTVSNMSPEDSSIYLCSVQDYSNQPQHFGDGTRLSIL.

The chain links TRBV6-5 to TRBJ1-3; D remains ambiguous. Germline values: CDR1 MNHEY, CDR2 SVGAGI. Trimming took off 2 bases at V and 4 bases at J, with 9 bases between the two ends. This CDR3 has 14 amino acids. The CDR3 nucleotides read TGTGCCAGCAGTTACGGGCAAACGGGAAACACCATATATTTT. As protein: CASSYGQTGNTIYF.

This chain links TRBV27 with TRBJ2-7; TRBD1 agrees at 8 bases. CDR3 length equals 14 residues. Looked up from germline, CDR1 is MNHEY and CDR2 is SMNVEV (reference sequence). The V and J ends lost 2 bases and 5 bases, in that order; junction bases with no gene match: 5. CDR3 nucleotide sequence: TGTGCCAGCAGTTTACAGGGGGCTTACCACGAGCAGTACTTC. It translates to CASSLQGAYHEQYF.

The CDR3 DNA reads as TGTGCCAGCAGTCGCCAGGGACAGGCTAGCAATCAGCCCCAGCATTTT. Its protein product is CASSRQGQASNQPQHF. This sequence joins TRBV7-2 and TRBJ1-5, with 8 bases fitting TRBD1. The CDR3 spans 16 residues. The V segment lost 6 bases and the J segment 0 bases; nucleotides outside the gene matches: 7. Germline CDR1 and CDR2: SGHTA and FQGNSA. Complete variable domain (other parts from reference TRBV7-2 and TRBJ1-5): GAGVSQSPSNKVTEKGKDVELRCDPISGHTALYWYRQSLGQGLEFLIYFQGNSAPDKSGLPSDRFSAERTGGSVSTLTIQRTQQEDSAVYLCASSRQGQASNQPQHFGDGTRLSIL.

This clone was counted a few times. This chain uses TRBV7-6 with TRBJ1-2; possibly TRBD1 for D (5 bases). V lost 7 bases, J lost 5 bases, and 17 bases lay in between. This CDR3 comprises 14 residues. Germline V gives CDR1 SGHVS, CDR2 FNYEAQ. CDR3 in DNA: TGTGCCAGCAACCGTGGGCAGGGTAGTTATGGCTACACCTTC. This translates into CASNRGQGSYGYTF.

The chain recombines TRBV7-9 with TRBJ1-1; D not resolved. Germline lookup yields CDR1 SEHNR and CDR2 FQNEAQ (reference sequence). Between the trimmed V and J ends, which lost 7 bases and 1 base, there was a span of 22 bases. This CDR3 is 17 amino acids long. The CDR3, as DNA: TGTGCCAGCACCCGCCCCCGGGAGGCCCTTCCGAACACTGAAGCTTTCTTT. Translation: CASTRPREALPNTEAFF.

The CDR3 DNA reads as TGTGCCAGCAGCCACCCGGGGTCCTCCTACGAGCAGTACTTC. Translation gives CASSHPGSSYEQYF. The V call is TRBV7-9, the J call TRBJ2-5; tentative D call: TRBD2 (5 bases). The DNA end is more similar to TRBJ2-7, so the J call may be wrong. The CDR3 consists of 14 residues. Germline V gives CDR1 SEHNR, CDR2 FQNEAQ (reference sequence).

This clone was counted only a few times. In DNA, the CDR3 is TGCAGCGTCGTTAGACAGGGGGCCGTGAATGAGCAGTTCTTC. Protein: CSVVRQGAVNEQFF. The V and J genes are TRBV29-1 and TRBJ2-1; 10 bases are a match to TRBD1. The CDR3 totals 14 residues. V shed 6 bases, J shed 7 bases, and the junction held 9 bases outside the gene matches. CDR1 is SQVTM, CDR2 ANQGSEA, per germline.

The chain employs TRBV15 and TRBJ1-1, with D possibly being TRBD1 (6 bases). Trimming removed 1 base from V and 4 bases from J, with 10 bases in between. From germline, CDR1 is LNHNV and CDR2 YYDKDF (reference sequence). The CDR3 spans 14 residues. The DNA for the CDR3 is TGTGCCACCAGCAGAGGTGGCAGGGGCACTGAAGCTTTCTTT. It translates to CATSRGGRGTEAFF.

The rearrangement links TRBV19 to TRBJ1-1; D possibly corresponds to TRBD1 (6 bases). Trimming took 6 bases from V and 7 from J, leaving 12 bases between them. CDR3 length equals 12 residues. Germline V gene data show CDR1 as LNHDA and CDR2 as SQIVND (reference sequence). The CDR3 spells CASRRTANEAFF. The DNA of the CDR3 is TGTGCCAGTAGGAGGACAGCCAATGAAGCTTTCTTT. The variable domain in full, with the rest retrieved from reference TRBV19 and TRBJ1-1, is DGGITQSPKYLFRKEGQNVTLSCEQNLNHDAMYWYRQDPGQGLRLIYYSQIVNDFQKGDIAEGYSVSREKKESFPLTVTSAQKNPTAFYLCASRRTANEAFFGQGTRLTVV.

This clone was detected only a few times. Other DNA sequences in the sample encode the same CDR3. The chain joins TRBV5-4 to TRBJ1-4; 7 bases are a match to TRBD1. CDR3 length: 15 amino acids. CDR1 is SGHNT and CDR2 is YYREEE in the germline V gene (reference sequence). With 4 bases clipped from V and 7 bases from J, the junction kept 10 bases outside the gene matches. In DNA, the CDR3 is TGTGCCAGCAGCCTGGGAAGGGGGCAGGGTGAAAAACTGTTTTTT. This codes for CASSLGRGQGEKLFF.